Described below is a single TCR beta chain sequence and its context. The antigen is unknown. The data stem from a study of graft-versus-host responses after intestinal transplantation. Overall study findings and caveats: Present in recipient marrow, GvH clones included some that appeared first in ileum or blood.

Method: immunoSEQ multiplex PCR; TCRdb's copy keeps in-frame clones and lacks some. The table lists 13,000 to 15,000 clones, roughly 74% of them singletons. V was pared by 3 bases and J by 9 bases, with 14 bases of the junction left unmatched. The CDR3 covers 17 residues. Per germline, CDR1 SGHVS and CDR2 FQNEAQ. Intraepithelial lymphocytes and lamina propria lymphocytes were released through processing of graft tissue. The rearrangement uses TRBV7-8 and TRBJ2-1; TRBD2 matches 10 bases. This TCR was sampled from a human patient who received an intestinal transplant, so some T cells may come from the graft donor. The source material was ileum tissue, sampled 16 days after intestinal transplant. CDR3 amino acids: CASSLSLAGDIYFEQFF. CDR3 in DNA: TGTGCCAGCAGCTTGTCGCTAGCGGGGGACATCTATTTTGAGCAGTTCTTC.